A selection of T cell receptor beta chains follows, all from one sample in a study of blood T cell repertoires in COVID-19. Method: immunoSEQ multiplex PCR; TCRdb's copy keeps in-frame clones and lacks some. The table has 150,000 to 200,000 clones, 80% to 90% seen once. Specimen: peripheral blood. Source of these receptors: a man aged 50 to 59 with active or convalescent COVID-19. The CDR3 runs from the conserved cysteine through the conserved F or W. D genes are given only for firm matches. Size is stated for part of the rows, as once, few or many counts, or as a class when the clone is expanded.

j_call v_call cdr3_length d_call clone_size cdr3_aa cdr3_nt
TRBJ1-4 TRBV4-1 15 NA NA CASSEEGGVWEKLFF TGCGCCAGCAGCGAAGAAGGAGGGGTTTGGGAAAAACTGTTTTTT
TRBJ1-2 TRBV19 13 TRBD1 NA CASSRQGDYGYTF TGTGCCAGTAGCAGACAGGGAGACTATGGCTACACCTTC
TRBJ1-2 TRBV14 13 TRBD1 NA CASSWDRVYGYTF TGTGCCAGCAGCTGGGACAGGGTCTATGGCTACACCTTC
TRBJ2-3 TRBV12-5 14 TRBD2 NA CASGLGTSLDTQYF TGTGCTAGTGGTTTGGGGACTAGTCTCGATACGCAGTATTTT
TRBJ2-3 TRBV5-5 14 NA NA CASSHSSRTDTQYF TGTGCCAGCAGCCATAGTAGTCGCACAGATACGCAGTATTTT
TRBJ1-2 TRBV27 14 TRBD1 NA CASSLRDRAYGYTF TGTGCCAGCAGCCTCCGGGACAGGGCCTATGGCTACACCTTC
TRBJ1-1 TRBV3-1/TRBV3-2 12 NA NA CASSFRYTEAFF TGTGCCAGCAGTTTCAGGTACACTGAAGCTTTCTTT
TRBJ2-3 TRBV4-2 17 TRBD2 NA CASSQDALAGGTDTQYF TGTGCCAGCAGCCAAGATGCACTAGCGGGGGGCACAGATACGCAGTATTTT
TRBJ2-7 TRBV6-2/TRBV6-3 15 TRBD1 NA CASSLPGTGRYEQYF TGTGCCAGCAGTCTCCCCGGGACAGGGAGGTACGAGCAGTACTTC
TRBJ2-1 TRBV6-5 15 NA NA CASSYSGQRWDEQFF TGTGCCAGCAGTTACTCAGGACAGCGGTGGGATGAGCAGTTCTTC
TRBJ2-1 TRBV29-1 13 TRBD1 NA CSVEGTGRRGQFF TGCAGCGTTGAAGGGACAGGGCGAAGGGGGCAGTTCTTC
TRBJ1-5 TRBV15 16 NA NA CATSRGGGGINQPQHF TGTGCCACCAGCAGGGGAGGTGGAGGCATCAATCAGCCCCAGCATTTT
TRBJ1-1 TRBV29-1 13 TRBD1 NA CSVETGADTEAFF TGCAGCGTTGAAACAGGGGCTGATACTGAAGCTTTCTTT
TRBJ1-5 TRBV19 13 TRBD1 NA CASSTTGDQPQHF TGTGCCAGTAGCACCACAGGGGATCAGCCCCAGCATTTT
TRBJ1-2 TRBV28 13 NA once CASSSGRGYGYTF TGTGCCAGCAGCTCCGGCAGGGGCTATGGCTACACCTTC
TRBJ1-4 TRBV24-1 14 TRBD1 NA CATSDFPQGEKLFF TGTGCCACCAGTGATTTTCCACAGGGGGAAAAACTGTTTTTT
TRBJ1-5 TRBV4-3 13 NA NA CASGEGGNQPQHF TGCGCCAGCGGCGAGGGGGGCAATCAGCCCCAGCATTTT
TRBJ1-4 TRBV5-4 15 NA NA CASSLRGQWDEKLFF TGTGCCAGCAGCTTGCGGGGACAATGGGATGAAAAACTGTTTTTT
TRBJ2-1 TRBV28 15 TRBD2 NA CASSSLAGGLNEQFF TGTGCCAGCAGTTCCCTAGCGGGGGGCCTTAATGAGCAGTTCTTC
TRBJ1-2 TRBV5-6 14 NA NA CASSLEGLTYGYTF TGTGCCAGCAGCTTGGAGGGGTTGACGTATGGCTACACCTTC
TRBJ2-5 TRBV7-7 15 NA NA CASSPRGGTGETQYF TGTGCCAGCAGCCCCCGGGGCGGGACGGGGGAGACCCAGTACTTC
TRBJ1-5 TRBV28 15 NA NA CASSLSGYSNQPQHF TGTGCCAGCAGTTTATCAGGGTATAGCAATCAGCCCCAGCATTTT
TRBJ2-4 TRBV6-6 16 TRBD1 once CASSYSTGQFGGIQYF TGTGCCAGCAGTTACTCTACGGGACAGTTTGGTGGCATTCAGTACTTC
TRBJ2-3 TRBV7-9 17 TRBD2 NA CASSSYGLAGGSDTQYF TGTGCCAGCAGCTCCTATGGACTAGCGGGGGGTTCAGATACGCAGTATTTT
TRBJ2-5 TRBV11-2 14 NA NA CASSSSLAGETQYF TGTGCCAGCAGCTCCTCGTTAGCAGGGGAGACCCAGTACTTC
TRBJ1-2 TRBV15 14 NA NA CATSRDLGGVGYTF TGTGCCACCAGCAGAGATCTGGGAGGGGTTGGCTACACCTTC
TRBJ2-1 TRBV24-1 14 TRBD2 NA CATRGLAGGSEQFF TGTGCCACCAGAGGACTAGCGGGAGGCTCTGAGCAGTTCTTC
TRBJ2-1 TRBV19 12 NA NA CASNPAGGPQFF TGTGCCAGTAACCCAGCGGGCGGCCCGCAGTTCTTC
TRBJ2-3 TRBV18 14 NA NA CASSSLQGTDTQYF TGTGCCAGCTCTTCCCTACAGGGCACAGATACGCAGTATTTT
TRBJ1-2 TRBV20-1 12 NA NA CSASVRNYGYTF TGCAGTGCTAGTGTCCGTAACTATGGCTACACCTTC
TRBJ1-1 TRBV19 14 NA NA CASSIGGVGTEAFF TGTGCCAGTAGTATAGGGGGCGTGGGTACTGAAGCTTTCTTT